This is a list of T cell receptor beta chains from one sample in a study of T cells in narcolepsy. Libraries were prepared by immunoSEQ multiplex PCR; TCRdb keeps only in-frame clonotypes and omits some of them. Altogether tens of thousands of clones are present, roughly 80% being singletons, with the ten largest covering under 0.8%. Specimen: memory (CD45RA-) CD4+ T cells from blood. These TCRs come from a human donor in good health. The CDR3 runs from the conserved cysteine through the conserved F or W. A D gene is named only where the DNA matches it firmly. Clone size, where shown, is once, few, many, or a class for clones that have expanded.

>NA|TRBV6-5|TRBJ2-1|NA
CASSYDLAGDEQFF
TGTGCCAGCAGTTACGATCTAGCCGGGGATGAGCAGTTCTTC
>TRBD1|TRBV28|TRBJ2-1|NA
CASSLRDRGLDEQFF
TGTGCCAGCAGTCTCCGGGACAGGGGGTTAGATGAGCAGTTCTTC
>TRBD1|TRBV5-6|TRBJ1-2|NA
CASSLARGQGNGYTF
TGTGCCAGCAGCTTGGCCCGCGGACAGGGGAATGGCTACACCTTC
>NA|TRBV2|TRBJ2-3|NA
CASTRDRTDTQYF
TGTGCCAGCACCCGGGACCGCACAGATACGCAGTATTTT
>TRBD1|TRBV10-3|TRBJ1-4|NA
CAISTDRGTNEKLFF
TGTGCCATCAGTACAGACAGGGGAACTAATGAAAAACTGTTTTTT
>NA|TRBV6-4|TRBJ2-3|NA
CASSDSGGTDTQYF
TGTGCCAGCAGTGACTCGGGGGGCACAGATACGCAGTATTTT
>TRBD2|TRBV19|TRBJ2-1|NA
CASSIRAGGPVEQFF
TGTGCCAGTAGTATACGGGCGGGGGGGCCGGTTGAGCAGTTCTTC
>NA|TRBV5-1|TRBJ1-6|NA
CASSQVGENSPLHF
TGCGCCAGCAGCCAGGTCGGAGAGAATTCACCCCTCCACTTT
>NA|TRBV6-6|TRBJ1-2|NA
CASSRAGARGYTF
TGTGCCAGCAGTCGCGCAGGGGCGAGGGGCTACACCTTC
>NA|TRBV11-2|TRBJ2-2|NA
CASSPIGIGELFF
TGTGCCAGCAGTCCTATTGGGATCGGGGAGCTGTTTTTT
>NA|TRBV19|TRBJ1-5|few
CASTPGAIQPQHF
TGTGCCAGTACTCCAGGGGCGATCCAGCCCCAGCATTTT
>NA|TRBV7-2|TRBJ2-3|NA
CASRGAGAARDTQYF
TGTGCCAGCAGAGGGGCGGGGGCCGCCAGGGATACGCAGTATTTT
>NA|TRBV7-2|TRBJ1-6|NA
CASSSHRNYNSPLHF
TGTGCCAGCAGCTCCCACAGAAACTATAATTCACCCCTCCACTTT
>NA|TRBV7-2|TRBJ1-6|NA
CASSLHRTARSSPLHF
TGTGCCAGCAGCCTACACCGGACAGCGAGGAGTTCACCCCTCCACTTT
>TRBD2|TRBV6-1|TRBJ2-3|NA
CASSDFFSGVRTNTQYF
TGTGCCAGCAGTGACTTTTTTAGCGGGGTTAGGACCAATACGCAGTATTTT
>TRBD1|TRBV28|TRBJ1-5|NA
CASSFQGQGVRNQPQHF
TGTGCCAGCAGTTTCCAGGGACAGGGGGTTCGCAATCAGCCCCAGCATTTT
>NA|TRBV7-9|TRBJ1-3|NA
CASSLGQQFSGNTIYF
TGTGCCAGCAGCTTAGGGCAGCAATTCTCTGGAAACACCATATATTTT
>NA|TRBV28|TRBJ2-5|NA
CASSSPGGSETQYF
TGTGCCAGCAGTTCCCCCGGGGGTTCCGAGACCCAGTACTTC
>TRBD1|TRBV2|TRBJ1-4|NA
CPSSSNRGTNEKLFF
TGTCCCAGCAGTTCTAACAGGGGAACTAATGAAAAACTGTTTTTT
>NA|TRBV28|TRBJ2-2|once
CASSFHTPNTGELFF
TGTGCCAGCAGTTTCCACACCCCGAACACCGGGGAGCTGTTTTTT
>TRBD2|TRBV7-6|TRBJ2-5|NA
CASSLGLGQETQYF
TGTGCCAGCAGCTTGGGACTAGGCCAAGAGACCCAGTACTTC
>NA|TRBV5-1|TRBJ2-7|NA
CASSLDQLYEQYF
TGCGCCAGCAGCTTGGATCAGCTTTACGAGCAGTACTTC
>NA|TRBV10-3|TRBJ2-4|NA
CAISEGGLAKNIQYF
TGTGCCATCAGTGAAGGAGGACTAGCCAAAAACATTCAGTACTTC
>TRBD1|TRBV6-5|TRBJ2-1|NA
CASSYSGGQGNEQFF
TGTGCCAGCAGTTACTCGGGGGGACAGGGAAATGAGCAGTTCTTC
>NA|TRBV7-6|TRBJ1-5|NA
CASSFGSNQPQHF
TGTGCCAGCAGTTTTGGGAGCAATCAGCCCCAGCATTTT
>NA|TRBV10-3|TRBJ1-2|NA
CAISELGQGSYGYTF
TGTGCCATCAGTGAGTTGGGGCAGGGAAGCTATGGCTACACCTTC
>NA|TRBV6-5|TRBJ1-2|NA
CASSYGGVDYGYTF
TGTGCCAGCAGTTACGGGGGCGTTGACTATGGCTACACCTTC
>NA|TRBV6-1|TRBJ1-1|NA
CASSLHQDSYTEAFF
TGTGCCAGCAGTCTACACCAGGACAGTTACACTGAAGCTTTCTTT
>NA|TRBV7-2|TRBJ1-1|NA
CASSLLGAQFSTEAFF
TGTGCCAGCAGCTTACTAGGGGCGCAGTTTTCGACTGAAGCTTTCTTT
>NA|TRBV4-3|TRBJ1-4|NA
CASSGTAGKKLFF
TGCGCCAGCAGCGGGACTGCTGGGAAAAAACTGTTTTTT
>NA|TRBV2|TRBJ2-5|NA
CASNGPQETQYF
TGTGCCAGCAATGGGCCTCAAGAGACCCAGTACTTC
>NA|TRBV7-9|TRBJ1-5|NA
CASSLSIGGKVGQPQHF
TGTGCCAGCAGCTTATCGATCGGAGGGAAGGTCGGTCAGCCCCAGCATTTT
>NA|TRBV2|TRBJ2-2|NA
CASSGPTRNTGELFF
TGTGCCAGCAGTGGTCCGACAAGGAACACCGGGGAGCTGTTTTTT
>TRBD1|TRBV13|TRBJ1-1|once
CASSPRGTGVGNTEAFF
TGTGCCAGCAGCCCCAGGGGGACAGGGGTTGGGAACACTGAAGCTTTCTTT
>TRBD1|TRBV5-4|TRBJ1-2|NA
CASSLDRGLAYGYTF
TGTGCCAGCAGCTTGGACAGGGGGCTGGCCTATGGCTACACCTTC
>TRBD1|TRBV5-4|TRBJ2-5|NA
CASSQTDRDGTQYF
TGTGCCAGCAGTCAGACGGACAGGGATGGGACCCAGTACTTC
>TRBD1|TRBV14|TRBJ1-2|NA
CASSYRGYGYTF
TGTGCCAGCAGCTACAGGGGTTATGGCTACACCTTC
>TRBD2|TRBV9|TRBJ2-2|NA
CASSVGPSGGRGTGELFF
TGTGCCAGCAGCGTAGGACCCAGCGGGGGTCGCGGCACCGGGGAGCTGTTTTTT
>NA|TRBV7-2|TRBJ2-1|NA
CASSLGRNNEQFF
TGTGCCAGCAGCTTAGGGAGGAACAATGAGCAGTTCTTC
>NA|TRBV5-1|TRBJ1-1|few
CASKEGANTEAFF
TGCGCCAGCAAAGAGGGAGCGAACACTGAAGCTTTCTTT
>TRBD1|TRBV7-9|TRBJ1-4|NA
CASSPAGQKNEKLFF
TGCGCCAGCAGCCCGGCGGGACAGAAGAATGAAAAACTGTTTTTT
>NA|TRBV5-5|TRBJ1-1|NA
CASSPPRNTEAFF
TGTGCCAGCAGTCCGCCTAGGAACACTGAAGCTTTCTTT
>TRBD1|TRBV19|TRBJ1-2|NA
CASSPIQGVRGYTF
TGTGCCAGTAGCCCTATACAGGGGGTACGGGGCTACACCTTC
>NA|TRBV19|TRBJ1-5|NA
CASRGLLLNQPQHF
TGTGCCAGTAGGGGATTACTCCTGAATCAGCCCCAGCATTTT
>NA|TRBV2|TRBJ2-3|once
CASSEENTDTQYF
TGTGCCAGCAGTGAAGAAAACACAGATACGCAGTATTTT
>NA|TRBV28|TRBJ2-5|once
CASSLTSETQYF
TGTGCCAGCAGTTTGACGTCTGAGACCCAGTACTTC
>TRBD1|TRBV19|TRBJ2-1|NA
CASSPNRPGTGNNLFYNEQFF
TGTGCCAGTAGTCCAAACCGACCCGGGACAGGGAACAACCTATTTTACAATGAGCAGTTCTTC
>NA|TRBV6-5|TRBJ1-2|NA
CASSATAVYTF
TGTGCCAGCAGTGCAACAGCGGTTTACACCTTC
>NA|TRBV11-2|TRBJ2-2|NA
CASSLDGRSTGELFF
TGTGCCAGCAGCTTAGACGGCCGTAGCACCGGGGAGCTGTTTTTT
>TRBD1|TRBV11-2|TRBJ1-3|NA
CASSWTGPSGNTIYF
TGTGCCAGCAGCTGGACAGGTCCCTCTGGAAACACCATATATTTT
>NA|TRBV2|TRBJ1-4|once
CASTVWVGEKLFF
TGTGCCAGCACCGTCTGGGTGGGTGAAAAACTGTTTTTT
>NA|TRBV6-5|TRBJ1-1|NA
CASITGNTEAFF
TGTGCCAGCATTACAGGTAACACTGAAGCTTTCTTT
>NA|TRBV5-4|TRBJ2-2|few
CASRSSRSSGTGELFF
TGTGCCAGCAGGAGCAGCAGAAGTTCTGGTACCGGGGAGCTGTTTTTT
>NA|TRBV7-2|TRBJ2-1|NA
CASSFSALYNEQFF
TGTGCCAGCAGCTTTAGCGCGCTCTACAATGAGCAGTTCTTC